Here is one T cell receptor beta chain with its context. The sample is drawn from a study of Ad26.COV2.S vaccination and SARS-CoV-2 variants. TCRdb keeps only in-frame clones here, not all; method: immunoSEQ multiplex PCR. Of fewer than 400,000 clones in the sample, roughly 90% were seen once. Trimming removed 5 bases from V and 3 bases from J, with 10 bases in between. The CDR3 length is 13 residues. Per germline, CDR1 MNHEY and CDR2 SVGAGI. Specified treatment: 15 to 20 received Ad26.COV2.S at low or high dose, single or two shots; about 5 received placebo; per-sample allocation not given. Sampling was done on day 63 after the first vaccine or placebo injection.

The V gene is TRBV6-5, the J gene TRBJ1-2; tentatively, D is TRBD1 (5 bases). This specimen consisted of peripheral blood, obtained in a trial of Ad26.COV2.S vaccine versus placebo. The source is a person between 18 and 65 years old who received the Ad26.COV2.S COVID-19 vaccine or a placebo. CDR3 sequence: CASSTRQHYGYTF. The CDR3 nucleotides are TGTGCCAGCAGTACCCGACAGCACTATGGCTACACCTTC.